These 5 T cell receptor beta chains came from one sample sequenced in a study of CD8 T cells in Susac syndrome (dated by TCRdb to the late 2010s). Preparation of the library involved the immunoSEQ multiplex PCR assay. RNA was extracted using the RNeasy kit, and about 0.45 to 1 microgram was reverse transcribed with random hexamers. The public reads were quality trimmed at Q25 with fastp and then assembled into clones with MiXCR by TCRdb, keeping productive beta chains. Every CDR3 protein is listed once, alongside the most common genes and DNA of its rows. The sample profile shows some 160,000 distinct CDR3 sequences; around 96% of them were found once. Less than 0.2% of the sample is in the top ten clones. The material sequenced was CD8+ T cells from PBMCs. These receptors came from a human donor with multiple sclerosis.

The J gene is TRBJ1-2, the V gene TRBV5-6; 10 bases match TRBD1. The CDR3 is made up of 15 amino acids. V dropped 4 bases and J dropped 6; count of bases not matched to a gene: 9. Germline CDR1 and CDR2: SGHDT and YYEEEE. CDR3 sequence: CASSGEGQGKNGYTF. The DNA of the CDR3 is TGTGCCAGCAGCGGGGAGGGACAGGGGAAGAATGGCTACACCTTC. Full variable domain (outside the CDR3, taken from reference TRBV5-6 and TRBJ1-2): DAGVTQSPTHLIKTRGQQVTLRCSPKSGHDTVSWYQQALGQGPQFIFQYYEEEERQRGNFPDRFSGHQFPNYSSELNVNALLLGDSALYLCASSGEGQGKNGYTFGSGTRLTVV.

The rearrangement links TRBV6-5 to TRBJ1-5; D is undetermined. The V gene's germline CDR1 is MNHEY and CDR2 SVGAGI. The CDR3 runs to 13 residues. The ends were cut back, 6 bases at V and 7 bases at J, with 13 bases in the middle. The CDR3 nucleotides are TGTGCCAGCAGACGGGATAGTGGGCAGCCCCAGCATTTT. The encoded protein is CASRRDSGQPQHF.

The chain combines TRBV12-3 or TRBV12-4 with TRBJ2-3, with TRBD1 as a possible D gene (6 bases). The V end was cut by 5 bases, the J end by 3 bases, with 12 bases between. This CDR3 is 14 amino acids long. The CDR3 DNA reads TGTGCCAGCAGTACAGGACAGAAAACAGATACGCAGTATTTT. Residues: CASSTGQKTDTQYF.

The CDR3 spells CASSLGASGVTYEQYF. The CDR3 DNA reads as TGTGCCAGCAGTTTAGGTGCGAGCGGGGTTACCTACGAGCAGTACTTC. The chain employs TRBV12-3 or TRBV12-4 and TRBJ2-7, with 7 nucleotides matching TRBD2. V was clipped by 1 base and J by 2 bases; unmatched bases: 8. CDR3 size: 16 residues.

This clonotype came up once. The chain couples TRBV23-1 to TRBJ1-6, with 8 bases identical to TRBD1. TRBV23-1 is noted as an ORF with a role that remains uncertain. The CDR3 has 15 amino acids. J was trimmed by 7 bases and V by 2 bases; bases with no gene match: 4. CDR3 sequence (DNA): TGCGCCAGCAGTCAAGAACAGGGGGTCAATTCACCCCTCCACTTT. This gives the protein CASSQEQGVNSPLHF.